Below, 14 T cell receptor beta chains from the same sample are listed, as sequenced in a study of T cell responses to AZD1222 COVID-19 vaccine. Repertoires were generated with immunoSEQ multiplex PCR, while TCRdb's copy carries only in-frame clones and drops some. The sample lists approximately 130,000 clones, 85% to 95% occurring once. The sequencing here drew on peripheral blood, taken on day 0 of AZD1222 vaccination. The receptors were gathered from an adult in good health.

The chain joins TRBV29-1 to TRBJ1-1; a possible D gene is TRBD1 (5 bases). This CDR3 comprises 13 residues. Germline V CDR1 and CDR2: SQVTM, ANQGSEA. The germline V and J ends were trimmed by 7 bases and 0 bases, with 12 bases remaining between them. This CDR3 is CSADRVLNTEAFF. DNA of the CDR3: TGCAGCGCTGACAGAGTACTGAACACTGAAGCTTTCTTT.

Only one count was recorded for this clone. V and J are TRBV6-6 and TRBJ1-4, with unresolved D. The CDR3 contains 15 residues. Between the trimmed V and J ends, which lost 2 bases and 0 bases, there was a span of 7 bases. Per the germline V gene, CDR1 is MNHNY and CDR2 is SVGAGI (reference sequence). The DNA of the CDR3 is TGTGCCAGCAGTTACCGCGCCGCAACTAATGAAAAACTGTTTTTT. Translated, it gives CASSYRAATNEKLFF.

V is TRBV5-1 and J is TRBJ2-7, with 7 nucleotides matching TRBD1. The CDR3 spans 13 residues. The V gene's germline CDR1 is SGHRS and CDR2 YFSETQ. V lost 5 bases, J lost 3 bases, and 5 bases stayed unmatched. CDR3 residues: CASSVQGDYEQYF. As DNA, the CDR3 is TGCGCCAGCAGTGTGCAGGGGGACTACGAGCAGTACTTC.

This chain links TRBV6-4 with TRBJ2-1; D ambiguous. CDR1 is MRHNA, CDR2 SNTAGT, per germline. The ends were cut back, 0 bases at V and 12 bases at J, with 3 bases in the middle. The CDR3 is 10 amino acids. CDR3 loop: CASSDSSQFF. The CDR3 DNA sequence: TGTGCCAGCAGTGACTCGTCGCAGTTCTTC.

This chain connects TRBV11-2 to TRBJ2-7, with D possibly matching TRBD1 (8 bases). Trimming stripped 5 bases from V and 1 base from J, with 12 bases between. The CDR3 consists of 14 residues. The germline V gene has CDR1 SGHAT and CDR2 FQNNGV. CDR3 DNA sequence: TGTGCCAGCAGCGCGGGGGACAGGTCCTACGAGCAGTACTTC. Translated, it gives CASSAGDRSYEQYF.

The J gene is TRBJ2-3, the V gene TRBV10-3; 13 bases agree with TRBD2. The CDR3 runs to 15 residues. V shed 6 bases, J shed 4 bases, and the junction held 4 bases outside the gene matches. Germline assignment: CDR1 ENHRY and CDR2 SYGVKD. The CDR3 loop reads CAIRGTSGAPDTQYF. CDR3 sequence (DNA): TGTGCCATCAGAGGGACTAGCGGGGCCCCAGATACGCAGTATTTT.

The chain employs TRBV5-4 and TRBJ2-3; D uncertain. CDR1 and CDR2 from the germline V gene are SGHNT and YYREEE (reference sequence). There are 14 residues in the CDR3. The V end was cut by 4 bases, the J end by 0 bases, with 9 bases between. This chain's CDR3 is CASSQGESTDTQYF. As DNA, the CDR3 is TGTGCCAGCAGCCAAGGAGAAAGCACAGATACGCAGTATTTT.

The rearrangement joins TRBV5-1 to TRBJ1-5; 9 bases agree with TRBD1. The CDR3 runs to 12 residues. The trim removed 4 bases at V and 13 bases at J, leaving 6 bases unmatched. Germline CDR1 and CDR2: SGHRS and YFSETQ. CDR3: CASSVGQGPQHF. CDR3 nucleotide sequence: TGCGCCAGCAGCGTGGGACAGGGCCCGCAGCATTTT.

The chain recombines TRBV3-1 (or the pseudogene TRBV3-2) with TRBJ2-6, with D uncertain. Germline assignment: CDR1 LGHDT and CDR2 YNNKEL (reference sequence). The CDR3 consists of 15 residues. The ends were cut back, 4 bases at V and 0 bases at J, with 7 bases in the middle. CDR3 nucleotide sequence: TGTGCCAGCAGCCTCCAGATCTCTGGGGCCAACGTCCTGACTTTC. The encoded protein is CASSLQISGANVLTF.

This chain links TRBV6-1 with TRBJ2-7; a weak D match, TRBD2 (5 bases). Germline V gene data show CDR1 as MNHNS and CDR2 as SASEGT. This CDR3 has 13 amino acids. V lost 3 bases to trimming and J lost 6 bases, with 12 bases between them. The CDR3 loop reads CASSEVELGEQYF. The CDR3 DNA follows: TGTGCCAGCAGTGAGGTAGAACTAGGCGAGCAGTACTTC.

This rearrangement joins TRBV5-6 to TRBJ1-4, with D maybe TRBD1 (6 bases). The CDR3 has 16 amino acids. Per the germline V gene, CDR1 is SGHDT and CDR2 is YYEEEE. The V end lost 0 bases, the J end lost 8 bases, and 17 bases lay between the germline ends. In DNA, the CDR3 is TGTGCCAGCAGCTTGGGGGGACAAACCTCTGAGGAAAAACTGTTTTTT. Amino acids: CASSLGGQTSEEKLFF.

J is TRBJ1-6 and V is TRBV10-3; TRBD1 agrees at 7 bases. This CDR3 is 16 amino acids long. Germline V gene data show CDR1 as ENHRY and CDR2 as SYGVKD. J gave up 3 bases and V 2 bases, and 4 bases lay outside the gene matches. In DNA form, the CDR3 reads TGTGCCATCAGTGAGCGGGACAGCTTCTATAATTCACCCCTCCACTTT. It is translated as CAISERDSFYNSPLHF.

This chain uses TRBV4-2 with TRBJ1-1; weak D call: TRBD1 (5 bases). Germline V lookup: CDR1 LGHNA, CDR2 YNFKEQ. The CDR3 totals 15 residues. Trimming removed 4 bases from V and 3 bases from J, with 15 bases in between. CDR3 bases: TGTGCCAGCAGCCCAGGTGGGGGTCTGGACACTGAAGCTTTCTTT. Translating gives CASSPGGGLDTEAFF.

The chain has TRBV6-2 or TRBV6-3 and TRBJ2-3, with D tentatively TRBD2 (5 bases). This CDR3 is 16 amino acids long. The V and J ends lost 5 bases and 0 bases respectively, with 15 bases between them. From germline, CDR1 is MNHEY and CDR2 SVGEGT. The CDR3 is CASSPASFSSTDTQYF. The CDR3 nucleotides read TGTGCCAGCAGTCCAGCTAGCTTTTCTAGCACAGATACGCAGTATTTT.